These 5 T cell receptor beta chains were all obtained from the same sample, sequenced in a study of PD-1 blockade in classical Hodgkin lymphoma. Time point of the sample: cycle 4 day 1 (C4D1), after about 6 weeks of nivolumab. With no exception, relapse followed autologous stem cell transplantation in all patients, and brentuximab vedotin exposure varied. The data were produced by immunoSEQ multiplex PCR, yet TCRdb's version contains in-frame clones alone and is incomplete. The profile shows tens of thousands of clones, 75% to 95% of them singletons. The sample here was peripheral blood mononuclear cells (PBMCs), taken before the fourth cycle of nivolumab. Receptors originate from a human donor with classical Hodgkin lymphoma.

This clone was observed a single time. The V and J genes are TRBV18 and TRBJ2-2, with unresolved D. Germline-derived CDR1 and CDR2 are KGHSH and LQKENI. V gave up 4 bases and J gave up 6 bases, with 12 bases separating them. The CDR3 spans 14 residues. The DNA for the CDR3 is TGTGCCAGCTCACGGGCCGGCTTCGCCGGGGAGCTGTTTTTT. Translation: CASSRAGFAGELFF.

V and J are TRBV6-1 and TRBJ2-2; 8 nucleotides align to TRBD2. With V trimmed by 6 bases and J by 10 bases, 13 bases remained unmatched. From germline, CDR1 is MNHNS and CDR2 SASEGT. The CDR3 runs 15 residues. In DNA, the CDR3 is TGTGCCAGCAGGTCCACTGGCGGGGGGTCTGAGGAGCTGTTTTTT. It codes for CASRSTGGGSEELFF.

The rearrangement uses TRBV5-1 and TRBJ2-3, with 8 bases lining up with TRBD1. The V gene's germline CDR1 is SGHRS and CDR2 YFSETQ. This CDR3 has 16 amino acids. V lost 4 bases to trimming and J lost 3 bases; unmatched junction nucleotides: 10. The CDR3 loop reads CASSPLQGAGTDTQYF. The CDR3 DNA sequence: TGCGCCAGCAGCCCACTGCAGGGGGCCGGAACAGATACGCAGTATTTT.

This clone was seen only once. The chain recombines TRBV6-5 with TRBJ2-7; the D gene is possibly TRBD1 (6 bases). In germline, CDR1 is MNHEY, CDR2 SVGAGI. The CDR3 covers 14 residues. V was trimmed by 0 bases and J by 2 bases, leaving 8 bases between them. CDR3 sequence reads: CASSYSGTPYEQYF. The CDR3 nucleotides are TGTGCCAGCAGTTACTCGGGGACACCCTACGAGCAGTACTTC.

The chain employs TRBV11-2 and TRBJ2-1; 9 nucleotides match TRBD1. V lost 6 bases to trimming and J lost 8 bases; unmatched junction nucleotides: 8. The CDR3 runs to 14 residues. In germline, CDR1 is SGHAT, CDR2 FQNNGV. CDR3 in DNA: TGTGCCAGCAGAGTGACAGGGGGGTTGCATGAGCAGTTCTTC. Translating gives CASRVTGGLHEQFF.